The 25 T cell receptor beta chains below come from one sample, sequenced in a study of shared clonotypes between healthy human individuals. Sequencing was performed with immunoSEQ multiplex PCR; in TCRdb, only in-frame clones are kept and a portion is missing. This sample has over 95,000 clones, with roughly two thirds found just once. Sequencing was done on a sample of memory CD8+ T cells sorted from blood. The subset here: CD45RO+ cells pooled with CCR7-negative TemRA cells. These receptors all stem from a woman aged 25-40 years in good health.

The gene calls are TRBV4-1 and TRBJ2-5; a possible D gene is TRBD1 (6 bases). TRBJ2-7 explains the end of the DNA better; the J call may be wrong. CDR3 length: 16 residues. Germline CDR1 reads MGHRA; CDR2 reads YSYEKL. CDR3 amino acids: CASSQGTGTPPYEQYF. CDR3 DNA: TGCGCCAGCAGCCAGGGAACAGGGACCCCCCCTTACGAGCAGTACTTC.

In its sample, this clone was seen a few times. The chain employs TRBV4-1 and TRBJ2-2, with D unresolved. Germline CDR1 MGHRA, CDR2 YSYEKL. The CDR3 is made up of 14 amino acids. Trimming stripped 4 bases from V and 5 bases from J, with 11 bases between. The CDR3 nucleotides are TGCGCCAGCAGCCTGAACTTAGCTACCGGGGAGCTGTTTTTT. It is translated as CASSLNLATGELFF.

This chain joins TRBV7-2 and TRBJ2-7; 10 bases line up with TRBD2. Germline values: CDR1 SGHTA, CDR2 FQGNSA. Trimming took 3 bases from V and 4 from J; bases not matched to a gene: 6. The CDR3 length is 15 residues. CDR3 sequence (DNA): TGTGCCAGCAGCTTTCCGGGACTAGCGTTATACGAGCAGTACTTC. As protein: CASSFPGLALYEQYF.

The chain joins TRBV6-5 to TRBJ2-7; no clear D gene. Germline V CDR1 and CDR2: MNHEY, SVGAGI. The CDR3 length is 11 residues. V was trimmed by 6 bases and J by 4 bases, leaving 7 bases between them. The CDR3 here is CASSDGYEQYF. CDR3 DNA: TGTGCCAGCAGCGACGGGTACGAGCAGTACTTC.

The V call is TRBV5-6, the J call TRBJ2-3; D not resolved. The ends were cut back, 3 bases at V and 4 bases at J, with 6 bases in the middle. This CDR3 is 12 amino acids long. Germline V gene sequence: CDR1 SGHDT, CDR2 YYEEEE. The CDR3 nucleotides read TGTGCCAGCAGCTACGATGCAGATACGCAGTATTTT. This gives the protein CASSYDADTQYF.

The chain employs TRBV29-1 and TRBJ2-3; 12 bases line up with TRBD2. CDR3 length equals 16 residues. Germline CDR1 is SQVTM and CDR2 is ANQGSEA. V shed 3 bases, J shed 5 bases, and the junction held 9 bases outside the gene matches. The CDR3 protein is CSVDGLAGGPGDTQYF. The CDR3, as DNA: TGCAGCGTTGATGGTCTAGCGGGAGGGCCTGGAGATACGCAGTATTTT.

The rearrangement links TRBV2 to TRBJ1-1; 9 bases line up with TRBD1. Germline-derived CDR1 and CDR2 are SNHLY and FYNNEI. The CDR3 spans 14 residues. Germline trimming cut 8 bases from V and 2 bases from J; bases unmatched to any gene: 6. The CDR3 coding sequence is TGTGCCAGCCACGGACAGGGGAGTAACACTGAAGCTTTCTTT. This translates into CASHGQGSNTEAFF.

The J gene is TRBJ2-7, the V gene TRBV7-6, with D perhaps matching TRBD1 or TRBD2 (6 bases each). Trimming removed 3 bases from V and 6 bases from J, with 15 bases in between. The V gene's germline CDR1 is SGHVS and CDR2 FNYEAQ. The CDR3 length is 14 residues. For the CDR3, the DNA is TGTGCCAGCAGCTTCTGGCCCGGAGGGGGCGAGCAGTACTTC. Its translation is CASSFWPGGGEQYF.

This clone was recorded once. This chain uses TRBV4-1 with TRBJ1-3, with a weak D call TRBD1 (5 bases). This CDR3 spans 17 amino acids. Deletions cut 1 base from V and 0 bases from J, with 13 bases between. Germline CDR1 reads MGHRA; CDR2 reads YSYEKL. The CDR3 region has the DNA TGCGCCAGCAGCCAAGTCGGGGGAGGGAACTCTGGAAACACCATATATTTT. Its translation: CASSQVGGGNSGNTIYF.

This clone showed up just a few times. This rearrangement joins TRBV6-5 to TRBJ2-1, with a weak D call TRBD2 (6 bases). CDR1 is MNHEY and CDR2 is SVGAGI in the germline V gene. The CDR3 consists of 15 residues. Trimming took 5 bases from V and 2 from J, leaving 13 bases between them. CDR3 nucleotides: TGTGCCAGCAGTCCTTCGGGAGACGCCTACAATGAGCAGTTCTTC. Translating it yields CASSPSGDAYNEQFF.

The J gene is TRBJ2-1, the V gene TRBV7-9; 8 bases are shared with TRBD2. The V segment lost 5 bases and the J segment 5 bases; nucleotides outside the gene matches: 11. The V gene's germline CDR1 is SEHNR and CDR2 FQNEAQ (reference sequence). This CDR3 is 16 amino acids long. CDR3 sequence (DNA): TGTGCCAGCAGCCGACCCGCAACCGGGGGGGACAATGAGCAGTTCTTC. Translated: CASSRPATGGDNEQFF.

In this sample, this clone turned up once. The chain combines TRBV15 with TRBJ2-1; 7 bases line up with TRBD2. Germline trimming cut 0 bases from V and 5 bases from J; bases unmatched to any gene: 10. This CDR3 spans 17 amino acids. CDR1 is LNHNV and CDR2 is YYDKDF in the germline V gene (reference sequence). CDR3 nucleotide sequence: TGTGCCACCAGCAGAGAATTAGGGCTAGCGGAGGACAATGAGCAGTTCTTC. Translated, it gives CATSRELGLAEDNEQFF.

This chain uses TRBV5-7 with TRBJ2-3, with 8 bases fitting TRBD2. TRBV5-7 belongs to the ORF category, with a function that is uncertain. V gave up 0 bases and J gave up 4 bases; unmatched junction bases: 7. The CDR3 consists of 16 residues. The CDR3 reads CASSLVVSREADTQYF. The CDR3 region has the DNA TGTGCCAGCAGCTTGGTGGTATCGCGGGAGGCAGATACGCAGTATTTT.

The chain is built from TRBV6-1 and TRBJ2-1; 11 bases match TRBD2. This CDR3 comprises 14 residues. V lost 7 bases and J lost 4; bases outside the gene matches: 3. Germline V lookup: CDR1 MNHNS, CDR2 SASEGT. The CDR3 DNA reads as TGTGCCAGCACGGGACTAGCGGAGTACAATGAGCAGTTCTTC. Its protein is CASTGLAEYNEQFF.

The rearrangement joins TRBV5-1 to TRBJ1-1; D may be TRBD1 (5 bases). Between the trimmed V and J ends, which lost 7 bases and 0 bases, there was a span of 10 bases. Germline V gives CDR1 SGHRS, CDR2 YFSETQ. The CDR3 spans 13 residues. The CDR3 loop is CASWGALNTEAFF. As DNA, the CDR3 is TGCGCCAGCTGGGGCGCCTTGAACACTGAAGCTTTCTTT.

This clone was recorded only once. The CDR3 spells CASSIGDWSSYNEQFF. The CDR3 nucleotides read TGTGCCAGTAGTATAGGGGACTGGAGCTCCTACAATGAGCAGTTCTTC. The chain links TRBV19 to TRBJ2-1, with a weak D call TRBD2 (6 bases). The germline CDR1 and CDR2 sequences are LNHDA and SQIVND (reference sequence). V was cut by 1 base and J by 0 bases, with 10 bases left in between. The CDR3 has 16 amino acids.

The CDR3 sequence is CATSRGLGRSYTF. CDR3 coding DNA: TGTGCCACCAGCAGAGGGCTCGGGAGGAGCTACACCTTC. The chain joins TRBV15 to TRBJ1-2, with no clear D. Germline loops: CDR1 LNHNV, CDR2 YYDKDF (reference sequence). The CDR3 covers 13 residues. V lost 1 base and J 9 bases, leaving 12 bases between the germline ends.

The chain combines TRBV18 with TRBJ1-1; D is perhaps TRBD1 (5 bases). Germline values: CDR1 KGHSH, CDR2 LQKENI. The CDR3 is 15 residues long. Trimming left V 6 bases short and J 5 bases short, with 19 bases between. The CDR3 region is CASSRYRIGVTEAFF. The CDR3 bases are TGTGCCAGCTCGCGATACAGGATAGGGGTGACTGAAGCTTTCTTT.

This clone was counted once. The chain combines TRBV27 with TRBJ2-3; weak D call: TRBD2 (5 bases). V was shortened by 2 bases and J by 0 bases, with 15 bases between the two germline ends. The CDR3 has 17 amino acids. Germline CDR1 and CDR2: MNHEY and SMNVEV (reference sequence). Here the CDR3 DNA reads TGTGCCAGCAGTTTAAGGGAGTCGGGCGTCAGCACAGATACGCAGTATTTT. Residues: CASSLRESGVSTDTQYF.

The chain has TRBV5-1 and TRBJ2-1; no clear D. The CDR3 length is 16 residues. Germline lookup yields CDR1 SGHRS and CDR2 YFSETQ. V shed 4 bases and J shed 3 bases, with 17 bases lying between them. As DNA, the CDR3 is TGCGCCAGCAGCCTACGTTGGGGTGTGAGCTACAATGAGCAGTTCTTC. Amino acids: CASSLRWGVSYNEQFF.

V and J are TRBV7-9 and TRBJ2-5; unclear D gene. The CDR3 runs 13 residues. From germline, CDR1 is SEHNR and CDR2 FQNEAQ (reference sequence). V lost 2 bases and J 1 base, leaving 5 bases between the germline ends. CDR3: CASSLTIQETQYF. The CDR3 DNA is TGTGCCAGCAGCTTAACGATCCAAGAGACCCAGTACTTC.

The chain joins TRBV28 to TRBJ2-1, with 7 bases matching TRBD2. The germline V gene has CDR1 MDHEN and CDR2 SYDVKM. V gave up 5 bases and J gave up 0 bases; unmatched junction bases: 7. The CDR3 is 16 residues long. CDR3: CASSPRLASSYNEQFF. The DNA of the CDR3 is TGTGCCAGCAGTCCTCGACTAGCCAGCTCCTACAATGAGCAGTTCTTC. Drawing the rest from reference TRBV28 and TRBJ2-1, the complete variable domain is DVKVTQSSRYLVKRTGEKVFLECVQDMDHENMFWYRQDPGLGLRLIYFSYDVKMKEKGDIPEGYSVSREKKERFSLILESASTNQTSMYLCASSPRLASSYNEQFFGPGTRLTVL.

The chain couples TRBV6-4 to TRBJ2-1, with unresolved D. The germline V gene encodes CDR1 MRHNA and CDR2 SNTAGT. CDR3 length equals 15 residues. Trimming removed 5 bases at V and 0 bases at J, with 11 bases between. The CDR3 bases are TGTGCCAGCAGTCCCCTTTGGAGCTCCTACAATGAGCAGTTCTTC. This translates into CASSPLWSSYNEQFF.

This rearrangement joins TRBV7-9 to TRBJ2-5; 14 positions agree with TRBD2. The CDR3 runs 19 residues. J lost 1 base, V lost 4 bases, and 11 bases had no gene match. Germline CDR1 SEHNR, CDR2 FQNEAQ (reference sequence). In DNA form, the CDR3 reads TGTGCCAGCAGCTCCCCCAGACTAGCGGGAGGGTTAGTCCAAGAGACCCAGTACTTC. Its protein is CASSSPRLAGGLVQETQYF.

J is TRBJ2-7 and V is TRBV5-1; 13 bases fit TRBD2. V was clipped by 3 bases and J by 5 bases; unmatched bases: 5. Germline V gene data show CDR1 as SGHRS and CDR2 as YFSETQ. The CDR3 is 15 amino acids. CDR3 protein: CASSSGLAGVNEQYF. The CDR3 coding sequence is TGCGCCAGCAGCTCAGGACTAGCGGGAGTTAACGAGCAGTACTTC.